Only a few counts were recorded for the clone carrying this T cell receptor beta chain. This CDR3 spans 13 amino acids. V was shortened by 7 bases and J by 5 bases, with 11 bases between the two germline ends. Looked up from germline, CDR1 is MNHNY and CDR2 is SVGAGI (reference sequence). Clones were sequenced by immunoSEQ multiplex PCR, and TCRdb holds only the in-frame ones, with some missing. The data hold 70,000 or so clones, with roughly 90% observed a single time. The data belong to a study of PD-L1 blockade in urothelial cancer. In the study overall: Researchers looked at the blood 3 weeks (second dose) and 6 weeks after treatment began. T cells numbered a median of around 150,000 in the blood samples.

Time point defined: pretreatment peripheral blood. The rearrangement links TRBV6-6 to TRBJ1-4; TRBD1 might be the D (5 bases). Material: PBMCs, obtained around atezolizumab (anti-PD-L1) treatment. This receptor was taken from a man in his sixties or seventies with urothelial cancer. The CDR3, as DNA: TGTGCCAGCAATCCGCGGGGCAATGAAAAACTGTTTTTT. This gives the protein CASNPRGNEKLFF.